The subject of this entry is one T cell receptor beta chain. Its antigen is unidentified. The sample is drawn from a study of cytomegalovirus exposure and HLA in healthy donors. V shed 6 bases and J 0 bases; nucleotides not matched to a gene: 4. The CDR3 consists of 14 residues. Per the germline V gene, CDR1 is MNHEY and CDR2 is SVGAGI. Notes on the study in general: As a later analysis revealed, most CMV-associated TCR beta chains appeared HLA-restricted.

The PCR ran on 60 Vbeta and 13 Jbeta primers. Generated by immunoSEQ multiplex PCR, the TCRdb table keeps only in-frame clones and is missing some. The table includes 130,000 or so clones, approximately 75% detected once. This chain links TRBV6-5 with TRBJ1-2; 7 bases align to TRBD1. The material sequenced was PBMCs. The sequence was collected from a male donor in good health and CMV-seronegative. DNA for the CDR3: TGTGCCAGCAGGACAGGGTCGGCTAACTATGGCTACACCTTC. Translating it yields CASRTGSANYGYTF.